What follows is one TCR beta chain and its context. It lacks a known antigen. No base quality information exists; no much larger clone differs at one position. The donors were roughly 39 Caucasian individuals from Russia, aged roughly 6 to 90 years, who were systemically healthy. Roughly 9 milliliters of peripheral blood were drawn from each donor into EDTA-treated Vacutainer tubes. Ficoll-Paque density-gradient centrifugation was used to isolate PBMCs, with at least 6.5 million per sample. Total RNA, at least 6 micrograms per sample, was extracted from PBMCs with Trizol reagent. For every donor, an aliquot of PBMCs went through flow cytometry to measure the percentages of naive CD45RAhigh/CD27high T cells. From cysteine to phenylalanine, the CDR3 is 11 amino acids long. Just CDR3 DNA is preserved here, 33 bases in frame from base 1. For CDR1 and CDR2, the germline V gene (reference sequence) lists DFQATT and SNEGSKA. V lost 6 bases and J lost 7 bases; the stretch between them is 10 bases long.

The data were obtained in a study of blood T cells in healthy people across ages (dated by TCRdb to 2013 to 2016). At the level of the whole study: In model experiments, roughly one uniquely barcoded TCR beta cDNA molecule per two T cells was captured by template switching. Using deep sequencing normalized with unique cDNA molecular identifiers, the study measured how TCR beta repertoire diversity changes with age. The donors were split into four age groups: young (average around 17 years), middle-aged (39), aged (roughly 60) and long-lived (about 82). To avoid experimental bias, donors of different ages were randomly spread across the sequencing lanes. The study analyzed two additional independent replicas of 1 million unique cDNA reads from the same blood draw for two donors, one aged 18 to 29 and one aged 80 or older.

What the study reported, not specific to this receptor: Total diversity estimates from one million sequenced T cells were considered lower bounds and underestimates. Because profiling used bulk unsorted PBMCs, naive and antigen-experienced compartments could not be compared conclusively. There was a strong correlation between observed TCR beta diversity and the percentage of naive T cells measured by flow cytometry. Observed TCR beta diversity per million T cells fell roughly linearly with age, and a significant reduction was already apparent by age around 40. Because the CMV infection status of the donors was unknown, age-related changes in expanded clonotypes may potentially have been confounded. The long-lived group showed more naive CD4+ T cells, fewer expanded clones and increased TCR diversity than the aged group, suggesting age selection.

Library preparation used 5' RACE. Sequencing was carried out with an Illumina HiSeq 2500. A second PCR of about 6 to 11 cycles was run with a J-beta primer mix and a sample-barcoded 5' primer. A unique molecular identifier was introduced onto each TCR beta cDNA molecule by a template-switch 5' adaptor carrying 12 random nucleotides. Each sample yielded at least 3 million CDR3-containing paired-end reads. The Mint cDNA synthesis kit, primed by a TRBC-specific oligonucleotide, was used to synthesize first-strand cDNA from all RNA. After uracil-DNA glycosylase treatment, a first 18-cycle PCR used universal primers M1SS and BC2_uni_R on all cDNA. The paper's data handling went like this. For normalization, 1 million high-quality reads, each with a distinct molecular identifier, were randomly selected from each sample. Reads sharing molecular identifiers were discarded rather than binned into consensus sequences. MiTCR, run with a Q25 quality threshold and the strictest error-elimination algorithm, handled CDR3 identification, clonotype clustering and error correction. A nonparametric unseen species model using Euler transformation provided a lower-bound estimate of total TCR beta diversity. TCRdb trimmed the raw reads at Q25, called clones with MiXCR and kept productive beta chains. CDR3 protein duplicates are merged, each entry listing the most common genes and DNA. The V and J calls follow TCRdb's processing rather than the paper's. The sample table contains 850,000 to 1,300,000 distinct CDR3 sequences; only one count was recorded for 35% to 50% of them. 18% of the sample comes from the top ten.

The rearrangement joined TRBV20-1 to TRBJ2-1, with the D gene tentatively TRBD1 or TRBD2, based on 5 matching bases in each. Source material: blood. This sequence originates from a woman aged 55-69 years in good health. This receptor carries the CDR3 CSAVGENEQFF. The sequence in DNA is TGCAGTGCCGTGGGGGAGAATGAGCAGTTCTTC.